One sample yielded the 2 T cell receptor beta chains listed below, sequenced in a study of spatial heterogeneity in lung cancer. Time point indicated: sample taken at primary tumor resection. Without sorting, whole RNA was sequenced from tumor, nontumor lung or frozen PBMC. TCRdb redid the calling of the 5' RACE reads with MiXCR, one entry per CDR3 protein. The table lists about 45,000 distinct CDR3 sequences, about an eighth of them singletons. The input for sequencing was PBMCs, taken at surgery. The receptors were sampled from a male donor with early-stage non-small cell lung cancer.

V and J are TRBV29-1 and TRBJ2-3; possible D gene TRBD2, 5 bases. The germline V gene encodes CDR1 SQVTM and CDR2 ANQGSEA. Trimming took off 4 bases at V and 1 base at J, with 6 bases between the two ends. The length of the CDR3 is 12 residues. CDR3 in amino acids: CSVVRGTDTQYF. The CDR3 DNA sequence: TGCAGCGTTGTGAGGGGCACAGATACGCAGTATTTT.

Concerning this clonotype itself: It may be a read error: a sequence one base away is much more abundant. The chain employs TRBV29-1 and TRBJ2-1; D gene unclear. CDR1 and CDR2 from the germline V gene are SQVTM and ANQGSEA. This CDR3 has 14 amino acids. The CDR3 sequence is CGVDSTVGYNEQFF. The CDR3 bases are TGCGGCGTTGACTCCACGGTGGGGTACAATGAGCAGTTCTTC.